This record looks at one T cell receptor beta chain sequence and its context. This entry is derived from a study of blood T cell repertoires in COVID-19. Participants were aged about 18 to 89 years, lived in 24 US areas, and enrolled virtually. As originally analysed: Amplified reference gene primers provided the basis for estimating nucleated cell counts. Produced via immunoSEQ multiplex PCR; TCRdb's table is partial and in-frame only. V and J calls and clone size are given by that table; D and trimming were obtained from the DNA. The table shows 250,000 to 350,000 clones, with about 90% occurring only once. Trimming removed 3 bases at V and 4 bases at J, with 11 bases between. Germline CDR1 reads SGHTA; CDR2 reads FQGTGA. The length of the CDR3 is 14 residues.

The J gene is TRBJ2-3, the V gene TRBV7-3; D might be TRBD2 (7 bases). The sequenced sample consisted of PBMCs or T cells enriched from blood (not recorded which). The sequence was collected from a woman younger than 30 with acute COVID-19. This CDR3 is CASSFGGRADTQYF. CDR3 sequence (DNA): TGTGCCAGCAGCTTCGGGGGGCGAGCAGATACGCAGTATTTT.